Each of the 8 T cell receptor beta chains below was sequenced from the same sample in a study of shared T cell receptors in the human thymus. TCRdb's table, derived via immunoSEQ multiplex PCR, lists solely in-frame clones and lacks some. The table lists roughly 550,000 clones, 70% to 80% of them singletons. The data were also submitted as part of a second study, on human thymus T cells.

Sequenced material: thymocytes. These receptors all stem from a boy younger than two with a congenital heart defect.

CDR3: CASSLMGGEGLAGYNEQFF. The CDR3 nucleotides are TGCGCCAGCAGCCTAATGGGAGGGGAGGGACTAGCGGGATACAATGAGCAGTTCTTC. The chain couples TRBV4-1 to TRBJ2-1; 13 bases align to TRBD2. This CDR3 comprises 19 residues. After removal of 4 bases from V and 4 bases from J, the junction contained 13 bases not matched to a gene. CDR1 and CDR2 (germline): MGHRA, YSYEKL.

Only a few counts were recorded for this clone. The genes are TRBV6-1 and TRBJ2-6; D perhaps matches TRBD1 (5 bases). Trimming left V 2 bases short and J 1 base short, with 6 bases between. This CDR3 spans 15 amino acids. Germline CDR1 is MNHNS and CDR2 is SASEGT. CDR3 residues: CASSERGSGANVLTF. CDR3 coding DNA: TGTGCCAGCAGTGAAAGGGGTTCTGGGGCCAACGTCCTGACTTTC.

This rearrangement joins TRBV11-2 to TRBJ2-7; 14 bases are shared with TRBD2. The CDR3 loop spans 17 amino acids. With 5 bases clipped from V and 5 bases from J, the junction kept 11 bases outside the gene matches. Germline CDR1 is SGHAT and CDR2 is FQNNGV. The CDR3 region has the DNA TGTGCCAGCAGCCCGACGGGACTAGCGGGAGTCGGCCACGAGCAGTACTTC. Amino acid sequence: CASSPTGLAGVGHEQYF.

The CDR3 is CASSKDRTMNTEAFF. As DNA, the CDR3 is TGTGCCAGTAGTAAGGACAGGACAATGAACACTGAAGCTTTCTTT. The chain combines TRBV19 with TRBJ1-1; 7 nucleotides match TRBD1. V trimming: 4 bases; J trimming: 0 bases; junction bases outside the gene matches: 5. The CDR3 sequence is 15 residues long. The germline V gene encodes CDR1 LNHDA and CDR2 SQIVND (reference sequence).

This chain uses TRBV7-9 with TRBJ2-1; 10 nucleotides agree with TRBD2. The length of the CDR3 is 16 residues. The germline V gene has CDR1 SEHNR and CDR2 FQNEAQ (reference sequence). V trimming: 0 bases; J trimming: 6 bases; junction bases outside the gene matches: 5. The CDR3 nucleotides read TGTGCCAGCAGCTTAGCCGGTCGACTAGCGGGCAATGAGCAGTTCTTC. Translation gives CASSLAGRLAGNEQFF.

This clone showed up just a few times. This chain connects TRBV9 to TRBJ2-3, with 8 bases identical to TRBD2. This CDR3 contains 17 residues. The germline V gene encodes CDR1 SGDLS and CDR2 YYNGEE. After removal of 0 bases from V and 2 bases from J, the junction contained 8 bases not matched to a gene. The CDR3 bases are TGTGCCAGCAGCGTAGTATCCCCGGGAGGGGTCACAGATACGCAGTATTTT. Protein product: CASSVVSPGGVTDTQYF.

The chain links TRBV19 to TRBJ2-2; TRBD2 might be the D (5 bases). The CDR3 covers 12 residues. CDR1 is LNHDA and CDR2 is SQIVND in the germline V gene (reference sequence). V lost 6 bases and J lost 5, with 7 bases in between. Here the CDR3 DNA reads TGTGCCAGTAGCGGGAAGACCGGGGAGCTGTTTTTT. This encodes CASSGKTGELFF.

The chain has TRBV27 and TRBJ2-3; D might be TRBD1 (5 bases). CDR1 and CDR2 (germline): MNHEY, SMNVEV (reference sequence). The CDR3 has 16 amino acids. V gave up 6 bases and J gave up 2 bases, with 18 bases separating them. This CDR3 reads CASRPRQFITTDTQYF. CDR3 nucleotides: TGTGCCAGCAGACCCCGACAGTTTATTACCACAGATACGCAGTATTTT.